This TCR beta chain was captured by sequencing in a study of identical twins. The study's findings and limits: Zero-insertion analyses might be partly confounded by invariant T cells like MAIT and iNKT.

The authors used template switching to add a universal primer site and gave cDNA unique molecular identifiers. In TCRdb, the 5' RACE reads were re-called with MiXCR into one record per CDR3 protein. The top ten clones hold 0.44% of a sample with more than 400,000 distinct CDR3 sequences, roughly 15% of them seen once. The germline CDR1 and CDR2 sequences are LNHDA and SQIVND (reference sequence). With 3 bases removed from V and 5 bases from J, the gap between germline ends came to 11 bases. The CDR3 runs 13 residues. As regards this clonotype: Antigen: not known.

The same data also contributed to another study, on yellow fever vaccine responses in identical twins. This second report adds: It has been reported that, in twins, the vaccine T cell response seemed partly convergent and partly personalized.

The sequence came from a woman younger than 35 in good health. The chain employs TRBV19 and TRBJ2-7, with D maybe TRBD1 (6 bases). Sequenced: CD4+ T cells sorted from blood. The CDR3 protein is CASSIGRGDEQYF. CDR3 sequence (DNA): TGTGCCAGTAGTATCGGCAGGGGAGACGAGCAGTACTTC.